The sequence of this TCR beta chain was determined in a study of T cells after yellow fever vaccination (dated by TCRdb to the late 2010s). Looking at the study overall: The SMART-Seq v4 Ultra Low Input RNA kit was used to prepare libraries from fractions with low cell numbers. To follow T-cell clones before and after primary and booster YFV17D yellow fever vaccination, bulk TCR alpha and beta repertoires were sequenced over time. The cohort comprised two healthy male donors, one aged 18 to 30 and one aged 30 to 39 years. Blood samples were taken at several timepoints before and after primary and secondary immunization, and bulk PBMC replicates and cell subsets were isolated. Broader findings and caveats from the paper: Most clones expanded after primary vaccination were re-detected after the booster (almost 98% of CD4 and 88% of CD8), suggesting broad memory maintenance. A small fraction of clonotypes appeared in both the CD4 and CD8 compartments, likely as a result of convergent recombination. Because abundant contaminating clonotypes from the bulk population could be contained in FACS-sorted repertoires, computational filtering was required. The secondary T-cell response was weaker than the primary response but faster, peaking on day 5 instead of day 15. Because the study included only a couple of donors, the extent to which the findings can be generalized is limited.

In light of the paper, this sample's treatment or condition label describes: live attenuated yellow fever vaccine strain. A standard Ficoll-Paque protocol was used to isolate PBMCs from peripheral blood. CD4 and CD8 T-cell fractions were isolated with Dynabeads CD4 and CD8 positive selection kits. TriZol was used to extract RNA from bulk PBMCs, from CD4 and CD8 fractions, and from dextramer-positive and dextramer-negative fractions. From the germline V gene (reference sequence), CDR1 is MNHNY and CDR2 is SVGAGI. V gives up 5 bases and J gives up 3 bases, and the segment between their germline ends measures 13 bases. Counted from cysteine to phenylalanine, this CDR3 has 14 amino acids. The kept DNA is CDR3 alone, 42 bases in frame from the first base. Points on this clonotype: Its specific antigen is unknown. No clone much larger than this one lies a single base away; base qualities are absent.

The listed sequencing device is Illumina NovaSeq 6000. TCR cDNA was made using 5'RACE template switching, a step that added a universal primer site and unique molecular identifiers. cDNA synthesis was primed from both the TCR alpha and TCR beta constant segments. Libraries were amplified in two PCR steps, with sample barcodes and sequencing adapters added in the second step. Libraries were sequenced on Illumina HiSeq 2500 (2x100 bp) or NovaSeq (2x150 bp). Per the authors' processing: MIGEC was used to demultiplex reads and collapse the reads into UMI consensus sequences, and MiXCR was used for V(D)J alignment. Using edgeR on replicate PBMC samples, clonotypes were called vaccine-responding if FDR was below 0.01 and the log2 fold change was above 5 up to day 15. Each bulk clonotype received a CD4 or CD8 identity based on whether the sequenced CD4 or CD8 repertoire contained that clonotype at higher abundance. The raw public reads went through TCRdb reprocessing: fastp at Q25, MiXCR clone calling, in-frame beta chains kept. One record per CDR3 amino acid sequence lists the most common genes and DNA. The V and J calls, along with clone size, are taken from TCRdb and not from the paper's own processing. This sample lists some 290,000 distinct CDR3 sequences; about 10% were detected once. Clones ranked in the top ten supply 3.3% of the sample.

The sample consisted of CD4+ T cells sorted from PBMCs, taken 45 days after the yellow fever booster vaccination. The chain is assembled from TRBV6-6 and TRBJ1-1; the D gene is possibly TRBD1, with 6 bases matching. This TCR was sampled from a man between 18 and 35 years old who received the YFV17D yellow fever vaccine. The bases read TGTGCCAGCAGTCCTCCCGGGGGCTACACTGAAGCTTTCTTT. Its translation is CASSPPGGYTEAFF.